This T cell receptor beta chain was sequenced in a study of blood T cell repertoires in COVID-19. Study details: Samples taken during acute and convalescent COVID-19 were collected in the United States, Italy and Spain.

This study enrolled people aged about 18 to 90 from around 26 US geographic areas. Donors were grouped by their self-reported clinical history. All recovered Cohort 3 donors got two negative PCRs, got clearance, or saw symptom resolution. The CDR3 runs 14 residues. Germline V CDR1 and CDR2: ENHRY, SYGVKD. Between the trimmed V and J ends, which lost 7 bases and 2 bases, there was a span of 15 bases. Clones were sequenced by immunoSEQ multiplex PCR, and TCRdb holds only the in-frame ones, with some missing. The data contain roughly 150,000 clones, roughly 84% of them seen just once; the ten biggest clones take up roughly 8%.

The sequenced sample consisted of PBMCs or T cells enriched from blood (not recorded which). The clonotype was recovered from a woman aged 45 to 65 who had recovered from COVID-19. The V gene is TRBV10-3, the J gene TRBJ2-7, with D tentatively TRBD1 (5 bases). The CDR3 reads CAINDSGIPYEQYF. The DNA of the CDR3 is TGTGCCATCAATGACTCAGGGATCCCCTACGAGCAGTACTTC.